Here is one TCR beta chain with its context. This sample is drawn from a study of cytomegalovirus exposure and HLA in healthy donors. The PCR had 60 Vbeta and 13 Jbeta primers. Clones were sequenced by immunoSEQ multiplex PCR, and TCRdb holds only the in-frame ones, with some missing. The sample holds under 80,000 clones; approximately 75% are singletons and the top ten take roughly 7.2%. The CDR3 contains 12 residues. CDR1 and CDR2 (germline): GTSNPN, SVGIG (reference sequence). Trimming pared 8 bases from V and 4 bases from J, leaving 14 bases between. The receptor's source is a woman between 35 and 50 years old in good health and CMV-seronegative. Sequenced: PBMCs. The J gene is TRBJ1-2, the V gene TRBV30; D possibly corresponds to TRBD1 (6 bases). CDR3 nucleotide sequence: TGTGCCACGGACAGCCGGCTCTATGGCTACACCTTC. Translating it yields CATDSRLYGYTF.